The rows below give T cell receptor beta chains drawn from one sample of a study of memory CD4+ T cells and cytomegalovirus serostatus. The protocol was immunoSEQ multiplex PCR, while the TCRdb copy is restricted to in-frame clones and leaves out a portion. The sample consists of roughly 67,000 clones, about 78% of them appearing once. Source material: memory CD4+ T cells from blood. The receptor set was obtained from an adult in good health and CMV-seropositive. Both conserved end residues are part of each CDR3. D genes are given only for firm matches. The size of a clone is reported for some rows only, either as once, few or many, or as a class for expanded clones.

few,TRBJ1-6,TRBD1,TRBV29-1,TGCAGCGTATCTGACAGGGATAATTCACCCCTCCACTTT,CSVSDRDNSPLHF
NA,TRBJ1-1,NA,TRBV28,TGTGCCAGCAGCAAAGCCAGGAGGGTGAACACTGAAGCTTTCTTT,CASSKARRVNTEAFF
NA,TRBJ1-3,NA,TRBV21-1,TGTGCCAGCAGCAAAGTACAGTCATCTGGAAACACCATATATTTT,CASSKVQSSGNTIYF
NA,TRBJ2-7,NA,TRBV7-9,TGTGCCAGCAGCTTATACAGATCCGGGGGAGGAGGGCTCTACGAGCAGTACTTC,CASSLYRSGGGGLYEQYF
few,TRBJ2-5,TRBD2,TRBV19,TGTGCCAGTAGAGTATCGTGGAGCGGGGGGGCAGAGACCCAGTACTTC,CASRVSWSGGAETQYF
few,TRBJ1-2,NA,TRBV2,TGTGCCAGCAGCGTATATGGCTACACCTTC,CASSVYGYTF
NA,TRBJ1-3,TRBD1,TRBV7-9,TGTGCCAGCAGCTCGGGTTGGGACAGCGATGGAAACACCATATATTTT,CASSSGWDSDGNTIYF
NA,TRBJ2-1,TRBD1,TRBV28,TGTGCCAGCAGTCCTCGGACAGGGAACCACAATGAGCAGTTCTTC,CASSPRTGNHNEQFF
few,TRBJ2-3,NA,TRBV28,TGTGCCAGTAGCGGAGGGGGCACAGATACGCAGTATTTT,CASSGGGTDTQYF
few,TRBJ1-2,NA,TRBV7-9,TGTGCCAGCAGCTTCGAATGGGAAGCGGATGGCTACACCTTC,CASSFEWEADGYTF
NA,TRBJ1-5,NA,TRBV6-6,TGTGCCAGCAGTAGTCGTGGGGATAGCAATCAGCCCCAGCATTTT,CASSSRGDSNQPQHF
NA,TRBJ2-2,TRBD1,TRBV19,TGTGCCAGTACCCTAGCCCGGACAGGGAACACCGGGGAGCTGTTTTTT,CASTLARTGNTGELFF
NA,TRBJ1-3,NA,TRBV30,TGTGCCTGGAGGGCGGACAACTCTGGAAACACCATATATTTT,CAWRADNSGNTIYF
few,TRBJ1-3,TRBD1,TRBV7-9,TGTGCCAGCAGCCCACAGGGGGCACTTGGAAACACCATATATTTT,CASSPQGALGNTIYF
NA,TRBJ2-1,NA,TRBV5-4,TGTGCCACTAAAGCTGGGGGGGCGAACTCCTACAATGAGCAGTTCTTC,CATKAGGANSYNEQFF
few,TRBJ2-2,TRBD2,TRBV7-7,TGTGCCAGCAGCTCCTCTAGCGGGGGGGTCACCGGGGAGCTGTTTTTT,CASSSSSGGVTGELFF
NA,TRBJ2-1,NA,TRBV7-2,TGTGCCAGCAGCCAGGGACCACACAATGAGCAGTTCTTC,CASSQGPHNEQFF
many,TRBJ2-2,NA,TRBV5-1,TGCGCCAGCAGCTTGAATCTGGGAGCGAACACCGGGGAGCTGTTTTTT,CASSLNLGANTGELFF
NA,TRBJ1-2,TRBD1,TRBV19,TGTGCCAGTAGTGTGGGACAGGGAGACTATGGCTACACCTTC,CASSVGQGDYGYTF
NA,TRBJ2-3,TRBD2,TRBV7-2,TGTGCCAGCAGCTTGGAGCGGGGGCCAACAGATACGCAGTATTTT,CASSLERGPTDTQYF
NA,TRBJ1-6,NA,TRBV7-3,TGTGCCAGCAGCTTGGACAGCCACTATAATTCACCCCTCCACTTT,CASSLDSHYNSPLHF
once,TRBJ1-2,TRBD1,TRBV5-1,TGCGCCAGCAGCTTGGATACAGGGGGGTATGGCTACACCTTC,CASSLDTGGYGYTF
once,TRBJ2-1,TRBD1,TRBV5-1,TGCGCCAGCAGCTCGTGGGACAGGGGAGGCGAGCAGTTCTTC,CASSSWDRGGEQFF
NA,TRBJ1-2,NA,TRBV28,TGTGCCAGCAGGAATCGCGGCGCGGCGCACTATGGCTACACCTTC,CASRNRGAAHYGYTF
once,TRBJ1-1,NA,TRBV6-5,TGTGCCAGCAGTTACTTGGGGGCCACTGAAGCTTTCTTT,CASSYLGATEAFF
few,TRBJ1-2,TRBD1,TRBV4-1,TGCGCCAGCAGCACCAACAGGGGGCGCGACTATGGCTACACCTTC,CASSTNRGRDYGYTF
NA,TRBJ1-1,NA,TRBV27,TGTGCCAGCAGTTTAGATGGTTTTGTTACTGAAGCTTTCTTT,CASSLDGFVTEAFF
NA,TRBJ1-5,NA,TRBV7-2,TGTGCCAGCAGCTGGGGTGGCAATCAGCCCCAGCATTTT,CASSWGGNQPQHF
NA,TRBJ1-5,TRBD1,TRBV28,TGTGCCAGCAGGAACAGGGGTAATCAGCCCCAGCATTTT,CASRNRGNQPQHF
NA,TRBJ2-7,NA,TRBV7-3,TGTGCCAGCAGTTCTATATTTGGCAAACAGAGCGAGCAGTACTTC,CASSSIFGKQSEQYF
NA,TRBJ2-7,NA,TRBV28,TGTGCCAGCAGCTTTACGTCAGGTGGTTGGTTTAACGAGCAGTACTTC,CASSFTSGGWFNEQYF
NA,TRBJ1-4,NA,TRBV5-1,TGCGCCAGCAGCCTGGGTCCGGAAGGGGAAAAACTGTTTTTT,CASSLGPEGEKLFF